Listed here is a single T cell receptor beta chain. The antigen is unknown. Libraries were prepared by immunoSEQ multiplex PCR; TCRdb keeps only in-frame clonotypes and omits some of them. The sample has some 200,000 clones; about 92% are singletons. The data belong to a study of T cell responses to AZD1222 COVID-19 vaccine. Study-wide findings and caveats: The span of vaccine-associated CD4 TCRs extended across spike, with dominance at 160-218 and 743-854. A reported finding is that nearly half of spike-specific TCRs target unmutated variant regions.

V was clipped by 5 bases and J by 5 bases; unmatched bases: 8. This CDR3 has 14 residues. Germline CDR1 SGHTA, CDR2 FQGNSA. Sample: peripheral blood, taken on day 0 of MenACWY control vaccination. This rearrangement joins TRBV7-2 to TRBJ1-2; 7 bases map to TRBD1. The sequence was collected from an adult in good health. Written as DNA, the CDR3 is TGTGCCAGCAGCCTAGGGACAGCTAGGTATGGCTACACCTTC. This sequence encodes CASSLGTARYGYTF.